The sequence of this T cell receptor beta chain was determined in a study of regulatory T cells in long-lasting Graves disease. Both iRepertoire HTBI primers and Arm-PCR of CDR3 regions were used to build the TCR beta libraries. One entry per CDR3 protein, called by TCRdb with MiXCR from the multiplex PCR reads. The table lists about 530,000 distinct CDR3 sequences, 15% to 20% of them singletons, with roughly 25% in the top ten. Time point noted: newly diagnosed GD, antithyroid drugs for less than 3 months. From RNA extracted from PBMCs, the TCR library was made. Germline V lookup: CDR1 SGDLS, CDR2 YYNGEE. V lost 0 bases to trimming and J lost 5 bases, with 12 bases between them. The CDR3 has 15 residues. The same specimen was also included in a second study, on T cells in Graves' hyperthyroidism and ophthalmopathy.

Sequenced here: peripheral blood mononuclear cells (PBMCs), sampled at new diagnosis, from a patient treated with antithyroid drugs. The V call is TRBV9, the J call TRBJ1-3; no clear D gene. This clonotype was obtained from a woman aged 40-60 years with Graves disease. The CDR3 bases are TGTGCCAGCAGCGTAGGTGGGGTTCTACGAAACACCATATATTTT. Translation gives CASSVGGVLRNTIYF.